Below are 3 T cell receptor beta chains sequenced from a single sample in a study of blood T cell repertoires in COVID-19. Method: immunoSEQ multiplex PCR; TCRdb's copy keeps in-frame clones and lacks some. The sample yields approximately 410,000 clones, roughly 89% seen once. Sequencing input: peripheral blood. All receptors come from a woman aged 25 to 39 with active or convalescent COVID-19.

CDR3 region: CASSPWDRVNQPQHF. The CDR3, as DNA: TGTGCCAGCAGCCCATGGGACAGGGTAAATCAGCCCCAGCATTTT. The V gene is TRBV6-5, the J gene TRBJ1-5; 9 nucleotides line up with TRBD1. The trim removed 6 bases at V and 4 bases at J, leaving 7 bases unmatched. The CDR3 totals 15 residues. Looked up from germline, CDR1 is MNHEY and CDR2 is SVGAGI.

The rearrangement joins TRBV5-1 to TRBJ2-7; 10 bases are a match to TRBD1. CDR1 is SGHRS, CDR2 YFSETQ, per germline. CDR3 length equals 16 residues. J lost 4 bases, V lost 0 bases, and 7 bases had no gene match. The CDR3 reads CASSLAGTGALYEQYF. As DNA, the CDR3 is TGCGCCAGCAGCTTGGCGGGGACAGGGGCTTTGTACGAGCAGTACTTC.

The chain links TRBV19 to TRBJ1-3, with unresolved D. V was clipped by 7 bases and J by 0 bases, with 13 bases between them. This CDR3 spans 15 amino acids. Germline assignment: CDR1 LNHDA and CDR2 SQIVND (reference sequence). Here the CDR3 DNA reads TGTGCCAGTAAAAGGGAGGTGGGCTCTGGAAACACCATATATTTT. It codes for CASKREVGSGNTIYF.